This T cell receptor beta chain was obtained from a study of T cells in narcolepsy (dated by TCRdb to the late 2010s). Context from the whole study: Patients with narcolepsy type 1 or type 2 (NT1, NT2) were enrolled in the study together with healthy control donors. To look for autoreactive T cells in narcolepsy patients that target self-antigens of hypocretin neurons (hypocretin, TRIB2), the study used TCR Vbeta sequencing to follow clonotypes in blood and CSF. What the authors observed across the whole study: No sequences matching autoreactive T cell clones were contained in some blood memory CD4+ repertoires from patients and controls. Patients and controls had comparable numbers of sequenced blood memory CD4+ clonotypes, averaging about 39,000 and 35,000, respectively. Plots comparing CSF and blood CD4+ T cell clonotypes from the same patient highlighted HCRT-specific and TRIB2-specific autoreactive clonotypes. Autoreactive clonotypes were reported to be detected serially in the blood of the same patients and of different patients, but not in the blood of healthy controls.

For TCR Vbeta sequencing, memory CD4+ T cells were sorted ex vivo from the peripheral blood of narcolepsy patients and healthy controls. The method was the immunoSEQ multiplex PCR assay. TCRdb took this table from immuneACCESS and kept in-frame rearrangements with V and J called. Such tables lack part of the clones; where checked against another copy, unresolved V genes explain under half of the gap, and the rest is unexplained. The sample data list around 35,000 clones, and 75% to 90% of these were observed just once. The top ten clonotypes cover around 1.2% of the sample. The CDR3 runs 16 residues from the cysteine to the phenylalanine. Just the 48-base CDR3 DNA is kept, in frame starting at base 1. CDR1 and CDR2, per the germline V gene, are SNHLY and FYNNEI. V and J are truncated by 7 bases and 2 bases respectively, leaving an intervening sequence of 20 bases. To note about this clone: The clone's antigen remains unknown. It has no much larger one-base neighbor in the sample; base qualities were not kept.

This clonotype was sampled from a human donor with narcolepsy. The chain couples TRBV2 to TRBJ1-1; the D gene is perhaps TRBD1, from 5 matching bases. What was sequenced was CD45RA- memory CD4+ T cells from PBMCs. The sample's cell subset or site, from its label and the paper: memory T cells sorted ex vivo from peripheral blood. The sequenced DNA is TGTGCCAGCAATCCAGCCTCCGGGACCCCTAACACTGAAGCTTTCTTT. Its translation is CASNPASGTPNTEAFF. The full variable domain, completed from the reference TRBV2 and TRBJ1-1 proteins outside the CDR3, reads EPEVTQTPSHQVTQMGQEVILRCVPISNHLYFYWYRQILGQKVEFLVSFYNNEISEKSEIFDDQFSVERPDGSNFTLKIRSTKLEDSAMYFCASNPASGTPNTEAFFGQGTRLTVV.